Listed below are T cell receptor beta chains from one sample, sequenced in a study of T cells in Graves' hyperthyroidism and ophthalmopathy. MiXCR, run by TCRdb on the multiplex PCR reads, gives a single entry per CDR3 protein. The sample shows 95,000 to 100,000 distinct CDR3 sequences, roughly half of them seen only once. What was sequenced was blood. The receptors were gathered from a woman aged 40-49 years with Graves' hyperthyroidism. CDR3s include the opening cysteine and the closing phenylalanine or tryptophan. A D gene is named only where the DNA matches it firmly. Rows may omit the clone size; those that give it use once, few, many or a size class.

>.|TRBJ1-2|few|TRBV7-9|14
TGTGCCAGCAGTTTAGGGGATCAGCACTATGGCTACACCTTC
CASSLGDQHYGYTF
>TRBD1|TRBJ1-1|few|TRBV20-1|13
TGCAGTAGTACAGGGGGGGGGAACACTGAAGCTTTCTTT
CSSTGGGNTEAFF
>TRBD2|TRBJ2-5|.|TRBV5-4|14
TGTGCCAGCAGCTTGGAACTAGCGGCAAGGACCCAGTACTTC
CASSLELAARTQYF
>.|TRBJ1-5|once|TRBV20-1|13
TGCAGTGCTGAGGAGGGAGGGGATCAGCCCCAGCATTTT
CSAEEGGDQPQHF
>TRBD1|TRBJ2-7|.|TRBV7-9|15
TGTGCCAGCAGCCCAGATCTGACAGGGGCCTACGAGCAGTACTTC
CASSPDLTGAYEQYF
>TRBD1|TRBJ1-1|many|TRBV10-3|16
TGTGCCATCAGTGAGAGGACTACAGGGGATGGCACTGAAGCTTTCTTT
CAISERTTGDGTEAFF
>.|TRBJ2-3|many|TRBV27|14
TGTGCCAGCAGTGTAGCGTATAGCACAGATACGCAGTATTTT
CASSVAYSTDTQYF
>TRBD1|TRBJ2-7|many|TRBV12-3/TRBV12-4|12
TGTGCCAGCAGTTCAGACAGGGCCGAGCAGTACTTC
CASSSDRAEQYF
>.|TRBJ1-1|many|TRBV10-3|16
TGTGCCATCAGTGAGAGGCCAGGGTATCGAGACACTGAAGCTTTCTTT
CAISERPGYRDTEAFF
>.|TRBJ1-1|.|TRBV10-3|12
TGTGCTAGAGACAGGAGGAACACTGAAGCTTTCTTT
CARDRRNTEAFF
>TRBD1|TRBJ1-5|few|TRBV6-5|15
TGTGCCAGCAGTTTACGGACAGGGAGTAATCAGCCCCAGCATTTT
CASSLRTGSNQPQHF
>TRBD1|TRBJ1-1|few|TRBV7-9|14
TGTGCCAGCAGTCCCGGGACAGGGACCACTGAAGCTTTCTTT
CASSPGTGTTEAFF
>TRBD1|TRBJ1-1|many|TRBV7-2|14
TGTGCCAGCAGCTCCGGGACAGGGGCTTCTGAAGCTTTCTTT
CASSSGTGASEAFF
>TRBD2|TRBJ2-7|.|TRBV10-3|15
TGTGCCATCGGGCAAGCGGGAGGCAGCTCCTACGAGCAGTACTTC
CAIGQAGGSSYEQYF
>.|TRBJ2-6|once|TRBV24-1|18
TGTGCCACCAGTGACACATACGGGAGAGGCTCTGGGGCCAACGTCCTGACTTTC
CATSDTYGRGSGANVLTF
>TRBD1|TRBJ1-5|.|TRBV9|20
TGTGCCAGCAGCGTAGCTCCCACCGACAGGGGACGAAAGGGCAATCAGCCCCAGCATTTT
CASSVAPTDRGRKGNQPQHF
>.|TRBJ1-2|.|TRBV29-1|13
TGCAGCAGCCTCAGGGTTAGTAGCTATGGCTACACCTTC
CSSLRVSSYGYTF